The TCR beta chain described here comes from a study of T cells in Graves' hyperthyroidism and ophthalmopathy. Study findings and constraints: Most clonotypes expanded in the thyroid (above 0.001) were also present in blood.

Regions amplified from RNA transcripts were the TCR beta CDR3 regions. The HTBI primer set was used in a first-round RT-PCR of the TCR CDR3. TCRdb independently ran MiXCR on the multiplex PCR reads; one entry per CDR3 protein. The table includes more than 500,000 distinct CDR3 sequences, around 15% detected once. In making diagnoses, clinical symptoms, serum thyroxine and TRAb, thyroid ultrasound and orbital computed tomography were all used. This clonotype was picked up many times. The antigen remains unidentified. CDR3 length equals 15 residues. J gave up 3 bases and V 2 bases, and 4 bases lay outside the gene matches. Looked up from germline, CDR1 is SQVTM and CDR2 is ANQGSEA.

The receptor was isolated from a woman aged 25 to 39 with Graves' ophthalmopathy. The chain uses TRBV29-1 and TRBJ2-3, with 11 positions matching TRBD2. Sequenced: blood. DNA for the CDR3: TGCAGCGTTGAACTACTAGCGGGAGCGACAGATACGCAGTATTTT. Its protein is CSVELLAGATDTQYF.